This T cell receptor (beta chain) was documented in a study of shared clonotypes between healthy human individuals. CDR1 and CDR2 from the germline V gene are MNHEY and SMNVEV (reference sequence). The CDR3 runs to 15 residues. Trimming at V came to 3 bases and at J to 3 bases, leaving 2 bases not matched to a gene. CD45RO-negative, CCR7-positively selected cells formed the naive CD8 fraction, excluding terminally differentiated effector memory CD45RA+ cells. There were only Caucasian adults among the donors, and all lived in Nashville, Tennessee. The test was conducted at deep level. The table came from immunoSEQ multiplex PCR; TCRdb's copy has only in-frame clones and leaves some out. This sample has roughly 2.1 million clones, with roughly 91% found just once.

The clonotype was recovered from a man aged 18 to 29 in good health. Some clones in this sample may be carry-over from other donors' samples. The rearrangement joins TRBV27 to TRBJ2-1, with 10 bases lining up with TRBD2. What was sequenced was naive CD8+ T cells from PBMCs. CDR3 nucleotide sequence: TGTGCCAGCAGTTTGGGACTAGCGATCTACAATGAGCAGTTCTTC. It yields the protein CASSLGLAIYNEQFF.